The rows below give T cell receptor beta chains drawn from one sample of a study of blood T cell repertoires in COVID-19. TCRdb's copy holds only in-frame clones and misses some; the assay was immunoSEQ multiplex PCR. The profile covers about 460,000 clones, with around 85% appearing a single time and around 8% taken by the ten largest. Sequencing was performed on PBMCs or T cells enriched from blood (not recorded which). Receptors were obtained from a woman aged 55-75 years who had recovered from COVID-19. Both conserved end residues are part of each CDR3. Each record gives: V gene, J gene, clone size, D gene, CDR3 protein, CDR3 DNA. D genes are given only for firm matches. Not all rows give a size; the values are once, few, many and, for expanded clones, a class.

TRBV3-1/TRBV3-2	TRBJ2-3	.	.	CASTGGGTDTQYF	TGTGCCAGCACCGGCGGAGGCACAGATACGCAGTATTTT
TRBV28	TRBJ1-1	.	.	CASSPPQGFAEAFF	TGTGCCAGCAGTCCCCCACAGGGATTCGCTGAAGCTTTCTTT
TRBV6-5	TRBJ1-2	.	.	CAAIKDTLGDGYTF	TGTGCCGCGATCAAGGACACCTTAGGCGATGGCTACACCTTC
TRBV6-5	TRBJ1-5	.	.	CASRQTGDQPQHF	TGTGCCAGCAGGCAGACAGGAGATCAGCCCCAGCATTTT
TRBV6-5	TRBJ2-7	.	TRBD1	CASSLPGQGSEQYF	TGTGCCAGCAGTCTCCCGGGACAGGGATCCGAGCAGTACTTC
TRBV12-5	TRBJ1-1	.	TRBD1	CASGPTQGDTNTEAFF	TGTGCTAGTGGTCCGACACAGGGGGACACGAACACTGAAGCTTTCTTT
TRBV27	TRBJ1-3	.	TRBD1	CASSLQTGAGNTIYF	TGTGCCAGCAGTCTCCAGACAGGGGCTGGAAACACCATATATTTT
TRBV15	TRBJ2-1	.	.	CATSSHSLGGNEQFF	TGTGCCACCAGCAGCCACTCACTAGGAGGTAATGAGCAGTTCTTC
TRBV5-1	TRBJ2-3	.	TRBD2	CASSPRTSGVLSTDTQYF	TGCGCCAGCAGCCCCCGGACTAGCGGGGTCCTTAGCACAGATACGCAGTATTTT
TRBV6-5	TRBJ2-1	.	.	CASNRIQGNEQFF	TGTGCCAGCAATAGGATACAGGGAAATGAGCAGTTCTTC
TRBV2	TRBJ2-2	.	.	CASSERTGELFF	TGTGCCAGCAGTGAACGGACCGGGGAGCTGTTTTTT
TRBV5-1	TRBJ1-2	.	.	CASSLRTDSYGYTF	TGCGCCAGCAGTCTTCGGACAGACTCCTATGGCTACACCTTC
TRBV5-1	TRBJ2-7	.	TRBD1	CASSRPGTASYEQYF	TGCGCCAGCAGCCGGCCCGGGACAGCCTCCTACGAGCAGTACTTC
TRBV5-1	TRBJ1-1	.	TRBD1	CASSSGTGAFTNTEAFF	TGCGCCAGCAGCTCCGGGACAGGGGCTTTTACGAACACTGAAGCTTTCTTT
TRBV6-5	TRBJ2-1	.	.	CASRKGWGDYNEQFF	TGTGCCAGCAGGAAGGGCTGGGGGGACTACAATGAGCAGTTCTTC
TRBV5-8	TRBJ1-4	once	.	CASSTRLGRDEKLFF	TGTGCCAGCAGCACCCGATTGGGGAGGGATGAAAAACTGTTTTTT
TRBV19	TRBJ1-5	.	.	CASSFRTETYSNQPQHF	TGTGCCAGTAGTTTTAGGACAGAGACTTATAGCAATCAGCCCCAGCATTTT
TRBV4-1	TRBJ2-7	.	.	CASSQVLAVAEQYF	TGCGCCAGCAGCCAAGTCCTGGCAGTCGCCGAGCAGTACTTC
TRBV19	TRBJ1-4	.	.	CASSIRGEKDEKLFF	TGTGCCAGTAGTATCCGGGGGGAGAAGGATGAAAAACTGTTTTTT
TRBV7-7	TRBJ2-2	.	TRBD2	CASRPLAGANTGELFF	TGTGCTAGCAGACCTCTAGCGGGGGCAAACACCGGGGAGCTGTTTTTT
TRBV11-2	TRBJ2-1	once	TRBD1	CASSLGGQGYNEQFF	TGTGCCAGCAGCTTAGGGGGACAGGGATACAATGAGCAGTTCTTC
TRBV6-5	TRBJ2-1	.	TRBD2	CASSYSRGAWDEQFF	TGTGCCAGCAGTTACTCGCGGGGGGCTTGGGATGAGCAGTTCTTC
TRBV19	TRBJ1-2	.	TRBD1	CASSRTGENGYTF	TGTGCCAGTAGTCGGACAGGAGAAAATGGCTACACCTTC
TRBV12-2	TRBJ1-4	.	.	CASRRWTGRNEKLFF	TGTGCAAGTCGCCGATGGACAGGGCGTAATGAAAAACTGTTTTTT
TRBV19	TRBJ1-4	.	TRBD1	CASRKSPDRVDNEKLFF	TGTGCCAGTAGAAAATCTCCCGACAGGGTCGACAATGAAAAACTGTTTTTT
TRBV5-1	TRBJ1-4	.	.	CATRPPGGGKLFF	TGCGCCACCAGACCGCCGGGGGGCGGAAAACTGTTTTTT
TRBV27	TRBJ2-2	.	.	CASLLPNTGELFF	TGTGCCAGCCTCCTACCGAACACCGGGGAGCTGTTTTTT
TRBV5-1	TRBJ2-5	.	TRBD2	CASSLARGGPETQYF	TGCGCCAGCAGCTTGGCCCGGGGGGGGCCAGAGACCCAGTACTTC
TRBV2	TRBJ2-7	once	.	CASSREEREQYF	TGTGCCAGCAGCCGTGAGGAACGCGAGCAGTACTTC
TRBV24-1	TRBJ1-1	.	.	CATSDLAAPGTKDFTEAFF	TGTGCCACCAGTGATTTGGCGGCCCCCGGGACAAAAGACTTCACTGAAGCTTTCTTT
TRBV27	TRBJ2-5	.	TRBD2	CASSESGGAPETQYF	TGTGCCAGCAGTGAGAGCGGGGGGGCCCCAGAGACCCAGTACTTC
TRBV6-5	TRBJ2-3	.	TRBD2	CASSYSGGPADTQYF	TGTGCCAGCAGTTACAGCGGGGGTCCGGCAGATACGCAGTATTTT
TRBV20-1	TRBJ1-1	.	TRBD1	CSASSRDRGLPEAFF	TGCAGTGCTAGTTCCAGGGACAGGGGACTCCCTGAAGCTTTCTTT
TRBV3-1/TRBV3-2	TRBJ2-2	once	.	CASSQAGLTGELFF	TGTGCCAGCAGCCAGGCAGGGTTGACCGGGGAGCTGTTTTTT
TRBV5-1	TRBJ1-1	.	.	CASSLQGWNTEAFF	TGCGCCAGCAGCTTGCAGGGATGGAACACTGAAGCTTTCTTT
TRBV20-1	TRBJ2-1	.	TRBD2	CSASPSGGYQLISYNEQFF	TGCAGTGCTAGTCCTAGCGGGGGGTACCAACTTATTTCCTACAATGAGCAGTTCTTC
TRBV15	TRBJ1-3	once	.	CATSRVPFGSGNTIYF	TGTGCCACCAGCAGAGTCCCCTTCGGCTCTGGAAACACCATATATTTT
TRBV28	TRBJ1-5	.	.	CASSPVRGGNQPQHF	TGTGCCAGCAGTCCCGTCCGGGGGGGAAATCAGCCCCAGCATTTT
TRBV18	TRBJ1-4	.	.	CASSPGHHSTNEKLFF	TGTGCCAGCTCACCCGGACACCACTCAACTAATGAAAAACTGTTTTTT
TRBV20-1	TRBJ2-7	.	.	CSAREGDEQYF	TGCAGTGCTAGAGAGGGAGACGAGCAGTACTTC
TRBV6-2/TRBV6-3	TRBJ1-2	.	TRBD1	CASSRRDRDLSGYTF	TGTGCCAGCAGTCGCCGGGACAGGGATTTGTCTGGCTACACCTTC
TRBV6-5	TRBJ1-6	.	.	CASSYSVGGSVSPLHF	TGTGCCAGCAGTTACTCGGTGGGAGGGTCCGTGTCACCCCTCCACTTT
TRBV6-5	TRBJ2-2	.	TRBD1	CASSYTGVGTGELFF	TGTGCCAGCAGTTACACAGGGGTGGGCACCGGGGAGCTGTTTTTT
TRBV9	TRBJ2-3	.	TRBD2	CASSEMLAGGADTQYF	TGTGCCAGCAGCGAGATGCTAGCGGGGGGAGCAGATACGCAGTATTTT
TRBV18	TRBJ2-3	.	.	CASSPGSLDTQYF	TGTGCCAGCTCACCAGGTAGCTTAGATACGCAGTATTTT
TRBV4-2	TRBJ1-2	few	TRBD1	CASSQVWDRSYGYTF	TGTGCCAGCAGCCAAGTATGGGACAGGAGTTATGGCTACACCTTC
TRBV11-3	TRBJ1-5	.	.	CASSLVFRGQSNQPQHF	TGTGCCAGCAGCTTAGTGTTCCGTGGACAGTCAAATCAGCCCCAGCATTTT
TRBV9	TRBJ2-2	.	.	CASSPRGGSDTGELFF	TGTGCCAGCAGCCCACGCGGAGGGTCGGACACCGGGGAGCTGTTTTTT